What follows are 25 T cell receptor beta chains derived from one specimen sequenced in a study of cytomegalovirus exposure and HLA in healthy donors listed by TCRdb under 2017. The method was the immunoSEQ multiplex PCR assay. A mixture of 60 forward primers for TCR Vbeta segments and 13 reverse primers for TCR Jbeta segments was used in the multiplex PCR. Here the immuneACCESS table is served through TCRdb, limited to in-frame sequences with V and J called. Missing clones are a known gap in these copies; in checked studies unresolved V genes cover under half, and the rest lacks a known reason. In all, the sample holds about 150,000 clones, and 82% of those were seen once. The ten most abundant clones make up 8.1% of the sample. The specimen sequenced was PBMCs. The receptors come from a woman aged 45-59 years in good health and CMV-seropositive.

The chain joins TRBV18 to TRBJ2-2; no reliable D call. Germline CDR1 and CDR2: KGHSH and LQKENI. V was shortened by 4 bases and J by 4 bases, with 7 bases between the two germline ends. The CDR3 has 13 amino acids. The CDR3 bases are TGTGCCAGCTCACTAACTTCCACCGGGGAGCTGTTTTTT. Translating it yields CASSLTSTGELFF.

J is TRBJ2-3 and V is TRBV4-3; 12 bases are shared with TRBD2. The V and J ends lost 1 base and 2 bases, in that order; junction bases with no gene match: 4. The CDR3 loop spans 17 amino acids. Germline assignment: CDR1 LGHNA and CDR2 YSLEER. CDR3 sequence (DNA): TGCGCCAGCAGCCAAGCCCTAGCGGGGGGGCCCACAGATACGCAGTATTTT. Translation: CASSQALAGGPTDTQYF.

This chain joins TRBV9 and TRBJ2-1; 8 nucleotides align to TRBD2. The CDR3 extends over 13 amino acids. After removal of 0 bases from V and 14 bases from J, the junction contained 7 bases not matched to a gene. CDR1 and CDR2 from the germline V gene are SGDLS and YYNGEE. CDR3 bases: TGTGCCAGCAGCGTAGATAGCGGGATATTTAAGTTCTTC. Its translation: CASSVDSGIFKFF. Full variable domain (remainder filled in from reference TRBV9 and TRBJ2-1): DSGVTQTPKHLITATGQRVTLRCSPRSGDLSVYWYQQSLDQGLQFLIQYYNGEERAKGNILERFSAQQFPDLHSELNLSSLELGDSALYFCASSVDSGIFKFFGPGTRLTVL.

The chain employs TRBV6-6 and TRBJ2-7; TRBD2 might be the D (5 bases). The germline V and J ends were trimmed by 6 bases and 4 bases, with 16 bases remaining between them. There are 14 residues in the CDR3. Per the germline V gene, CDR1 is MNHNY and CDR2 is SVGAGI (reference sequence). In nucleotides, the CDR3 is TGTGCCAGCAGAGGAAGATCCGGGATTTACGAGCAGTACTTC. It is translated as CASRGRSGIYEQYF.

This clone was observed once. The V gene is TRBV7-3, the J gene TRBJ2-2; possible D gene TRBD2, 6 bases. Germline V gene sequence: CDR1 SGHTA, CDR2 FQGTGA. V was cut by 5 bases and J by 4 bases, with 11 bases left in between. The CDR3 loop spans 14 amino acids. CDR3 sequence reads: CASSPGGATGELFF. For the CDR3, the DNA is TGTGCCAGCAGCCCCGGGGGAGCCACCGGGGAGCTGTTTTTT.

As regards this clone: In the same sample, other DNA sequences code for this CDR3. The gene calls are TRBV5-1 and TRBJ2-6; possibly TRBD1 for D (6 bases). Germline CDR1 SGHRS, CDR2 YFSETQ. Trimming took 5 bases from V and 0 from J, leaving 6 bases between them. There are 14 residues in the CDR3. CDR3 DNA: TGCGCCAGCAGGGACAGCTCTGGGGCCAACGTCCTGACTTTC. Encoded protein: CASRDSSGANVLTF.

Regarding this clone: Different DNA sequences within this sample yield the same CDR3. In DNA, the CDR3 is TGTGCCAGCAGCTTGGTTGGCAGGGGAACAGATACGCAGTATTTT. Translated, it gives CASSLVGRGTDTQYF. V usage is TRBV5-4 and J usage is TRBJ2-3; D possibly corresponds to TRBD1 (6 bases). CDR3 length equals 15 residues. Germline V gene sequence: CDR1 SGHNT, CDR2 YYREEE (reference sequence). V was shortened by 0 bases and J by 3 bases, with 11 bases between the two germline ends.

V is TRBV7-9 and J is TRBJ2-1; the match to TRBD2 covers 12 bases. Looked up from germline, CDR1 is SEHNR and CDR2 is FQNEAQ (reference sequence). Trimming removed 5 bases from V and 8 bases from J; junction bases left unmatched: 13. The CDR3 spans 17 residues. As DNA, the CDR3 is TGTGCCAGCAGCCGCAAGACTAGCGGGGGTCAAGGGGATGAGCAGTTCTTC. Amino acid sequence: CASSRKTSGGQGDEQFF.

The J gene is TRBJ1-3, the V gene TRBV29-1; D perhaps matches TRBD1 (5 bases). The germline gives CDR1 SQVTM, CDR2 ANQGSEA. This CDR3 region has 14 residues. Trimming pared 7 bases from V and 0 bases from J, leaving 13 bases between. The CDR3 spells CSALWGGSGNTIYF. The DNA of the CDR3 is TGCAGCGCCCTTTGGGGGGGCTCTGGAAACACCATATATTTT.

There are a few counts of this clone. V is TRBV29-1 and J is TRBJ2-7; TRBD2 aligns across 14 bases. CDR1 and CDR2 from the germline V gene are SQVTM and ANQGSEA. This CDR3 has 16 residues. The trim removed 3 bases at V and 4 bases at J, leaving 8 bases unmatched. This chain's CDR3 is CSVDRWGTSGSYEQYF. For the CDR3, the DNA is TGCAGCGTTGATAGGTGGGGGACTAGCGGGAGTTACGAGCAGTACTTC.

The V and J genes are TRBV18 and TRBJ1-5; 7 bases fit TRBD1. Germline CDR1 reads KGHSH; CDR2 reads LQKENI. The CDR3 is 14 residues long. V was clipped by 4 bases and J by 4 bases; unmatched bases: 4. DNA for the CDR3: TGTGCCAGCTCACAGGGGGCTCGGAATCAGCCCCAGCATTTT. This gives the protein CASSQGARNQPQHF.

V is TRBV5-8 and J is TRBJ2-2; D unresolved. CDR3 length equals 15 residues. The V end was cut by 1 base, the J end by 5 bases, with 12 bases between. Germline CDR1 SGHTS, CDR2 YDEGEE. The CDR3 coding sequence is TGTGCCAGCAGCTTGAATGCGCGTCGTACCGGGGAGCTGTTTTTT. It is translated as CASSLNARRTGELFF. Combining the CDR3 with reference TRBV5-8 and TRBJ2-2 gives the whole variable domain EAGVTQSPTHLIKTRGQQATLRCSPISGHTSVYWYQQALGLGLQFLLWYDEGEERNRGNFPPRFSGRQFPNYSSELNVNALELEDSALYLCASSLNARRTGELFFGEGSRLTVL.

The V call is TRBV19, the J call TRBJ1-5, with 10 bases that match TRBD1. CDR1 and CDR2 from the germline V gene are LNHDA and SQIVND (reference sequence). Trimming at V came to 5 bases and at J to 0 bases, leaving 4 bases not matched to a gene. The CDR3 sequence is 16 residues long. CDR3: CASSPGTGASNQPQHF. As DNA, the CDR3 is TGTGCCAGTAGTCCAGGGACAGGGGCTAGCAATCAGCCCCAGCATTTT.

This clone was counted once. J is TRBJ2-7 and V is TRBV10-1; D remains unclear. The germline gives CDR1 WNHNN, CDR2 SYGVQD (reference sequence). The CDR3 contains 14 residues. The ends were cut back, 0 bases at V and 6 bases at J, with 12 bases in the middle. This CDR3 is CASSESRPTGEQYF. The CDR3 nucleotides read TGCGCCAGCAGTGAGTCGAGGCCTACTGGCGAGCAGTACTTC.

The V call is TRBV2, the J call TRBJ1-5; tentatively, D is TRBD1 (6 bases). The CDR3 extends over 14 amino acids. V lost 3 bases and J 2 bases, leaving 8 bases between the germline ends. The germline gives CDR1 SNHLY, CDR2 FYNNEI. CDR3 region: CASSEYRGNQPQHF. The CDR3 DNA reads as TGTGCCAGCAGTGAGTACAGGGGCAATCAGCCCCAGCATTTT.

The rearrangement joins TRBV16 to TRBJ1-2; D gene uncertain. CDR1 is KGHSY and CDR2 is FQNENV in the germline V gene. This CDR3 contains 13 residues. The V end was cut by 4 bases, the J end by 8 bases, with 14 bases between. This CDR3 reads CASSPQGDGGYTF. In nucleotides, the CDR3 is TGTGCCAGCAGCCCACAAGGAGATGGAGGCTACACCTTC. The variable domain in full, completed from reference TRBV16 and TRBJ1-2, reads GEEVAQTPKHLVRGEGQKAKLYCAPIKGHSYVFWYQQVLKNEFKFLISFQNENVFDETGMPKERFSAKCLPNSPCSLEIQATKLEDSAVYFCASSPQGDGGYTFGSGTRLTVV.

The chain has TRBV30 and TRBJ2-7, with a possible D match to TRBD1 (6 bases). CDR1 is GTSNPN, CDR2 SVGIG, per germline (reference sequence). This CDR3 has 13 amino acids. The V gene lost 3 bases and the J gene lost 5 bases, with 14 bases spanning the gap. CDR3 coding DNA: TGTGCCTGGAGCACGGGACAATACCACGAGCAGTACTTC. Translating gives CAWSTGQYHEQYF.

CDR3 region: CASSGEPGTEAFF. The CDR3 DNA follows: TGCGCCAGCAGTGGTGAACCCGGCACTGAAGCTTTCTTT. The rearrangement joins TRBV10-1 to TRBJ1-1; no reliable D call. V dropped 4 bases and J dropped 4 bases, with 10 bases sitting between them. The CDR3 has 13 amino acids. From germline, CDR1 is WNHNN and CDR2 SYGVQD (reference sequence).

This chain connects TRBV29-1 to TRBJ2-7, with D possibly matching TRBD2 (6 bases). Germline CDR1 SQVTM, CDR2 ANQGSEA. The CDR3 spans 12 residues. V shed 5 bases and J shed 3 bases, with 11 bases lying between them. CDR3 nucleotide sequence: TGCAGCGTTCGGGACTTGGGCTACGAGCAGTACTTC. Amino acids: CSVRDLGYEQYF.

V usage is TRBV15 and J usage is TRBJ2-7, with 7 bases that match TRBD1. The J segment lost 4 bases and the V segment lost 0 bases, leaving 6 bases of the junction unmatched. Per the germline V gene, CDR1 is LNHNV and CDR2 is YYDKDF (reference sequence). The CDR3 runs to 15 residues. This CDR3 reads CATSRDPGTAYEQYF. DNA for the CDR3: TGTGCCACCAGCAGAGACCCCGGGACAGCGTACGAGCAGTACTTC.

This rearrangement joins TRBV5-1 to TRBJ2-7; 7 nucleotides agree with TRBD1. The CDR3 sequence is 13 residues long. Germline lookup yields CDR1 SGHRS and CDR2 YFSETQ. Trimming at V came to 1 base and at J to 4 bases, leaving 2 bases not matched to a gene. The CDR3 loop reads CASSLTGEYEQYF. CDR3 coding DNA: TGCGCCAGCAGCTTGACAGGGGAGTACGAGCAGTACTTC. Based on the CDR3 plus reference TRBV5-1 and TRBJ2-7, the full variable domain is KAGVTQTPRYLIKTRGQQVTLSCSPISGHRSVSWYQQTPGQGLQFLFEYFSETQRNKGNFPGRFSGRQFSNSRSEMNVSTLELGDSALYLCASSLTGEYEQYFGPGTRLTVT.

The chain is built from TRBV5-1 and TRBJ2-7; TRBD2 matches 8 bases. V lost 4 bases to trimming and J lost 0 bases; unmatched junction nucleotides: 3. This CDR3 comprises 14 residues. The germline gives CDR1 SGHRS, CDR2 YFSETQ. The CDR3 DNA follows: TGCGCCAGCAGCCCGGGAGGGACCTCCTACGAGCAGTACTTC. It specifies CASSPGGTSYEQYF. Full variable domain (missing parts from reference TRBV5-1 and TRBJ2-7): KAGVTQTPRYLIKTRGQQVTLSCSPISGHRSVSWYQQTPGQGLQFLFEYFSETQRNKGNFPGRFSGRQFSNSRSEMNVSTLELGDSALYLCASSPGGTSYEQYFGPGTRLTVT.

This clone turned up a few times. The genes are TRBV2 and TRBJ1-1; 8 positions agree with TRBD1. The germline CDR1 and CDR2 sequences are SNHLY and FYNNEI. Germline trimming cut 5 bases from V and 4 bases from J; bases unmatched to any gene: 9. This CDR3 has 15 amino acids. CDR3 loop: CASSRSTGVFTEAFF. CDR3 DNA sequence: TGTGCCAGCAGTCGGTCGACAGGGGTATTCACTGAAGCTTTCTTT.

On this clone itself: Relative to the germline gene, one junction end is altered; a read error may explain this. V and J are TRBV7-9 and TRBJ1-2; TRBD1 matches at 11 bases. Germline CDR1 reads SEHNR; CDR2 reads FQNEAQ (reference sequence). The CDR3 contains 18 residues. This CDR3 is CASSLVRTGGGWLYGCTF. The CDR3 DNA reads TGTGCCAGCAGCTTAGTTCGGACAGGGGGCGGTTGGCTCTATGGCTGCACCTTC.

The chain is built from TRBV19 and TRBJ1-6, with D unclear. V was pared by 1 base and J by 12 bases, with 10 bases between. The CDR3 extends over 13 amino acids. Germline V CDR1 and CDR2: LNHDA, SQIVND (reference sequence). The CDR3, as DNA: TGTGCCAGTAGTATAGGCGGCCTTAAACCCCTCCACTTT. Its protein product is CASSIGGLKPLHF.